This T cell receptor beta chain was recorded in a study of cytomegalovirus exposure and HLA in healthy donors. CDR1 and CDR2 from the germline V gene are MGHRA and YSYEKL. CDR3 size: 13 residues. V lost 1 base to trimming and J lost 7 bases, with 11 bases between them. Vbeta (60) and Jbeta (13) primers were used in the PCR. Only in-frame clones appear in the TCRdb table, and some are missing; sequencing was by immunoSEQ multiplex PCR. The sample lists about 130,000 clones, about 69% occurring once. The sequencing sample was made of PBMCs. The receptor was isolated from a man aged 30 to 45 in good health and CMV-seronegative. The chain carries TRBV4-1 and TRBJ2-7; D is ambiguous. This CDR3 reads CASSQGQLQEQYF. CDR3 sequence (DNA): TGCGCCAGCAGCCAAGGCCAGTTGCAAGAGCAGTACTTC.